A single sample is the source of the 7 T cell receptor beta chains below, sequenced in a study of tumor T cells in aggressive B-cell lymphoma. Libraries were prepared by immunoSEQ multiplex PCR; TCRdb keeps only in-frame clonotypes and omits some of them. The table has around 6,600 clones, approximately 86% seen once. The sample comprised tumor tissue. These receptors originate from an adult with diffuse large B cell lymphoma. Some clones in this sample may be carry-over from other donors' samples.

CDR3 bases: TGTGCCTGCGACTCAGGGACTGGAAACACCATATATTTT. Translation gives CACDSGTGNTIYF. J is TRBJ1-3 and V is TRBV30; tentative D call: TRBD1 (5 bases). The CDR3 sequence is 13 residues long. The germline V and J ends were trimmed by 6 bases and 2 bases, with 11 bases remaining between them. Germline CDR1 and CDR2: GTSNPN and SVGIG (reference sequence).

This chain connects TRBV14 to TRBJ1-4; 7 bases agree with TRBD1. The CDR3 totals 15 residues. Trimming at V came to 4 bases and at J to 2 bases, leaving 4 bases not matched to a gene. In germline, CDR1 is SGHDN, CDR2 FVKESK. DNA for the CDR3: TGTGCCAGCAGCCTCTTCAGGGGGACTAATGAAAAACTGTTTTTT. Its protein product is CASSLFRGTNEKLFF.

V gene TRBV5-1 combines with J gene TRBJ2-1, with 9 bases matching TRBD2. Germline CDR1 SGHRS, CDR2 YFSETQ. V trimming: 0 bases; J trimming: 1 base; junction bases outside the gene matches: 2. The CDR3 is 16 amino acids. The CDR3 region is CASSLVAGVSYNEQFF. As DNA, the CDR3 is TGCGCCAGCAGCTTGGTAGCGGGGGTGTCCTACAATGAGCAGTTCTTC.

The gene calls are TRBV19 and TRBJ1-1; D gene ambiguous. V was cut by 2 bases and J by 4 bases, with 8 bases left in between. CDR1 LNHDA and CDR2 SQIVND come from the germline V gene (reference sequence). The CDR3 runs 13 residues. The CDR3 DNA reads TGTGCCAGTAGTATAAAAGGGAGCACTGAAGCTTTCTTT. Protein product: CASSIKGSTEAFF.

This rearrangement joins TRBV5-3 to TRBJ2-2, with D uncertain. TRBV5-3 carries the ORF label, with uncertain function. The CDR3 is 13 residues long. Deletions cut 4 bases from V and 8 bases from J, with 12 bases between. This CDR3 reads CARSPRKWGELFF. CDR3 bases: TGTGCCAGAAGCCCGAGGAAGTGGGGGGAGCTGTTTTTT.

CDR3 protein: CASSQAGYEQYF. CDR3 bases: TGTGCCAGCAGCCAGGCGGGCTACGAGCAGTACTTC. The chain combines TRBV7-6 with TRBJ2-7; possibly TRBD2 for D (5 bases). The CDR3 is 12 residues long. V was clipped by 5 bases and J by 3 bases, with 8 bases between them. Germline V gene lookup returns CDR1 SGHVS and CDR2 FNYEAQ.

The V gene is TRBV15, the J gene TRBJ1-2; weak D call: TRBD1 (6 bases). CDR3 length equals 14 residues. Germline CDR1 reads LNHNV; CDR2 reads YYDKDF (reference sequence). The V end was cut by 5 bases, the J end by 2 bases, with 12 bases between. CDR3 nucleotides: TGTGCCACCAGCCCTCCCAGGGGCAACTATGGCTACACCTTC. Its translation: CATSPPRGNYGYTF.